What follows are 32 T cell receptor beta chains derived from one specimen sequenced in a study of T-cell reconstitution after alpha-beta-depleted transplantation in children. It was with unique molecular identifiers that the TCRbeta library was prepared. Using its own MiXCR run on the PCR reads, TCRdb lists one record per CDR3 protein. The sample lists 700,000 to 850,000 distinct CDR3 sequences, under 20% seen once, with roughly 5% in the top ten. Source: PBMCs, mostly from graft donor cells, taken 360 days after TCRalphabeta/CD19-depleted stem cell transplant. Every receptor here comes from a male patient aged 5 to 17 who had a stem cell transplant for acute lymphoblastic leukemia, so the T cells may come from the graft donor.

This clonotype was counted between two and nine times. V gene TRBV9 combines with J gene TRBJ2-3; the D gene is possibly TRBD2 (5 bases). The CDR3 covers 17 residues. The germline V and J ends were trimmed by 3 bases and 1 base, with 18 bases remaining between them. Germline CDR1 is SGDLS and CDR2 is YYNGEE. CDR3 in amino acids: CASSGSPGRAGTDTQYF. CDR3 DNA: TGTGCCAGCAGCGGTAGTCCCGGAAGAGCGGGCACAGATACGCAGTATTTT.

This clonotype showed up just a few times. V usage is TRBV5-1 and J usage is TRBJ2-5, with D perhaps matching TRBD1 (5 bases). This CDR3 has 14 amino acids. Germline CDR1 and CDR2: SGHRS and YFSETQ. V lost 1 base and J 3 bases, leaving 10 bases between the germline ends. Written as DNA, the CDR3 is TGCGCCAGCAGCTTGAGGGGTGTCGAAGAGACCCAGTACTTC. This translates into CASSLRGVEETQYF.

The chain uses TRBV11-2 and TRBJ2-3; TRBD1 matches at 8 bases. There are 17 residues in the CDR3. J gave up 3 bases and V 5 bases, and 13 bases lay outside the gene matches. Germline V gene lookup returns CDR1 SGHAT and CDR2 FQNNGV. CDR3 nucleotide sequence: TGTGCCAGCAGCCCTCGCCAGGGGGCTAAGTTTACAGATACGCAGTATTTT. Protein: CASSPRQGAKFTDTQYF.

This clonotype was counted many times. The chain couples TRBV5-1 to TRBJ2-2; 7 bases line up with TRBD2. The V gene end was trimmed by 4 bases and the J gene end by 2 bases; junction bases not matched to a gene: 11. Germline CDR1 reads SGHRS; CDR2 reads YFSETQ. The CDR3 length is 17 residues. The chain's CDR3 is CASSPLPLAANTGELFF. CDR3 in DNA: TGCGCCAGCAGCCCACTACCCCTAGCGGCAAACACCGGGGAGCTGTTTTTT.

J is TRBJ2-1 and V is TRBV27; 9 bases are shared with TRBD1. Germline V gene lookup returns CDR1 MNHEY and CDR2 SMNVEV (reference sequence). CDR3 length: 16 amino acids. V lost 6 bases and J lost 5; bases outside the gene matches: 11. Here the CDR3 DNA reads TGTGCCAGCAGGCGAACCGGGACAGGGAGGGACAATGAGCAGTTCTTC. This gives the protein CASRRTGTGRDNEQFF.

In this sample, this clonotype turned up once. The rearrangement joins TRBV12-2 to TRBJ1-5; the listed D gene, TRBD1, was not tested against the DNA. TRBV12-2 is a pseudogene. CDR3 length equals 21 residues. This chain's CDR3 is CASRLVWTGTGGRYSNQPQHF. Here the CDR3 DNA reads TGTGCAAGTCGCTTAGTCTGGACCGGAACAGGGGGCCGGTATAGCAATCAGCCCCAGCATTTT.

This clonotype was seen only once. The chain links TRBV4-1 to TRBJ1-3; TRBD1 is a possible D gene (5 bases). Trimming took off 1 base at V and 2 bases at J, with 12 bases between the two ends. The germline V gene encodes CDR1 MGHRA and CDR2 YSYEKL. The CDR3 extends over 16 amino acids. The CDR3 region has the DNA TGCGCCAGCAGCCAAGGACCGACAGACACTGGAAACACCATATATTTT. This sequence encodes CASSQGPTDTGNTIYF.

The rearrangement links TRBV7-8 to TRBJ1-1; D is undetermined. CDR1 SGHVS and CDR2 FQNEAQ come from the germline V gene. The CDR3 extends over 13 amino acids. V was clipped by 5 bases and J by 1 base, with 8 bases between them. CDR3 sequence (DNA): TGTGCCAGCAGCCGAGATTGGAACACTGAAGCTTTCTTT. This codes for CASSRDWNTEAFF.

This clonotype was counted between two and nine times. V usage is TRBV12-3 or TRBV12-4 and J usage is TRBJ2-5, with 7 positions matching TRBD2. Trimming removed 1 base from V and 2 bases from J; junction bases left unmatched: 7. The CDR3 extends over 16 amino acids. CDR3 region: CASSLGSGAKQETQYF. As DNA, the CDR3 is TGTGCCAGCAGTTTAGGAAGCGGGGCGAAACAAGAGACCCAGTACTTC.

The sample holds a few counts of this clonotype. CDR3 bases: TGTGCCAGCGGCGGCATGGCCGGGGAGCTGTTTTTT. Translated, it gives CASGGMAGELFF. This chain uses TRBV27 with TRBJ2-2; D is ambiguous. The germline V gene encodes CDR1 MNHEY and CDR2 SMNVEV (reference sequence). The CDR3 consists of 12 residues. The V and J ends lost 8 bases and 6 bases respectively, with 10 bases between them.

The CDR3 is CASSINLPGQGANEQFF. CDR3 nucleotides: TGTGCCAGTAGCATAAATCTACCGGGACAGGGGGCAAATGAGCAGTTCTTC. The chain links TRBV19 to TRBJ2-1, with 12 bases matching TRBD1. This CDR3 has 17 residues. With 6 bases clipped from V and 7 bases from J, the junction kept 13 bases outside the gene matches. The V gene's germline CDR1 is LNHDA and CDR2 SQIVND (reference sequence).

The chain couples TRBV5-1 to TRBJ1-3; TRBD1 is a possible D gene (6 bases). Germline V gene lookup returns CDR1 SGHRS and CDR2 YFSETQ. CDR3 size: 15 residues. Deletions cut 0 bases from V and 0 bases from J, with 7 bases between. The CDR3 reads CASSLGDNSGNTIYF. The CDR3 DNA reads TGCGCCAGCAGCTTGGGGGACAACTCTGGAAACACCATATATTTT.

This clonotype occurred many times. One end of the junction does not line up with germline, which may come from a read error. V is TRBV12-3 or TRBV12-4 and J is TRBJ2-7, with D unresolved. CDR3 length: 13 residues. CDR3 sequence reads: CASSLVSSYEQYF. The CDR3 DNA follows: TGTGCCAGCAGCTTAGTGAGTTCCTACGAGCAGTACTTC.

The V and J genes are TRBV7-9 and TRBJ2-4; maybe TRBD1 (6 bases). Germline V CDR1 and CDR2: SEHNR, FQNEAQ (reference sequence). The CDR3 contains 11 residues. V lost 5 bases, J lost 11 bases, and 10 bases lay in between. CDR3 region: CASSPGDLQYF. The CDR3 DNA follows: TGTGCCAGCAGCCCAGGGGATCTTCAGTACTTC.

This clonotype was counted ten times or more. The CDR3 DNA reads TGTGCCAGCACCTCAGGGACTAGCTCCTACAATGAGCAGTTCTTC. Amino acids: CASTSGTSSYNEQFF. This chain uses TRBV5-8 with TRBJ2-1; 8 positions agree with TRBD2. From germline, CDR1 is SGHTS and CDR2 YDEGEE. The V gene end was trimmed by 6 bases and the J gene end by 0 bases; junction bases not matched to a gene: 5. The CDR3 is made up of 15 amino acids. Variable domain in full (rest from reference TRBV5-8 and TRBJ2-1): EAGVTQSPTHLIKTRGQQATLRCSPISGHTSVYWYQQALGLGLQFLLWYDEGEERNRGNFPPRFSGRQFPNYSSELNVNALELEDSALYLCASTSGTSSYNEQFFGPGTRLTVL.

On this clonotype itself: A much larger clone lies one base from this, so it may be a read error. The J gene is TRBJ2-1, the V gene TRBV24-1, with 8 bases fitting TRBD1. CDR1 is KGHDR and CDR2 is SFDVKD in the germline V gene. The CDR3 consists of 15 residues. The V gene end was trimmed by 3 bases and the J gene end by 5 bases; junction bases not matched to a gene: 5. CDR3 sequence (DNA): TGTGCCACCAGTGATGCCGGGACAGGCCACAATGAGCAGTTCTTC. Amino acid sequence: CATSDAGTGHNEQFF.

This clonotype was counted a few times. The J gene is TRBJ2-1, the V gene TRBV10-3; no definite D call. CDR3 length equals 13 residues. V dropped 7 bases and J dropped 5 bases, with 12 bases sitting between them. Germline values: CDR1 ENHRY, CDR2 SYGVKD. The CDR3 protein is CAITPAGDNEQFF. The CDR3, as DNA: TGTGCCATCACCCCGGCAGGAGACAATGAGCAGTTCTTC.

V is TRBV7-9 and J is TRBJ2-7; 9 bases line up with TRBD1. The germline V gene encodes CDR1 SEHNR and CDR2 FQNEAQ (reference sequence). The CDR3 runs 14 residues. J gave up 5 bases and V 2 bases, and 4 bases lay outside the gene matches. The CDR3 region has the DNA TGTGCCAGCAGCTTAAGGACAGGGGTTAACGAGCAGTACTTC. Its protein product is CASSLRTGVNEQYF.

The table lists this clonotype with a few counts. The chain employs TRBV20-1 and TRBJ2-1; weak D call: TRBD2 (7 bases). The V gene's germline CDR1 is DFQATT and CDR2 SNEGSKA (reference sequence). The V end lost 6 bases, the J end lost 10 bases, and 19 bases lay between the germline ends. The length of the CDR3 is 13 residues. CDR3 sequence (DNA): TGCAGTGCAAGACTAGTAGGGAGGGGGGAGCAGTTCTTC. This sequence encodes CSARLVGRGEQFF.

CDR3: CASSLPRRGAGELFF. The CDR3, as DNA: TGTGCCAGCAGCCTCCCCCGACGGGGGGCCGGGGAGCTGTTTTTT. The rearrangement links TRBV5-6 to TRBJ2-2, with 7 bases fitting TRBD2. Germline CDR1 reads SGHDT; CDR2 reads YYEEEE. The CDR3 runs 15 residues. V was pared by 4 bases and J by 6 bases, with 9 bases of the junction left unmatched.

This clonotype was found a few times. The final CDR3 position lacks the conserved phenylalanine or tryptophan, pointing to a likely read error. It is unclear where the CDR3 begins or ends on the DNA, so no DNA is shown, and the CDR3 is as TCRdb lists it. This chain links TRBV7-9 with TRBJ2-7. CDR1 and CDR2 from the germline V gene are SEHNR and FQNEAQ (reference sequence). The CDR3 totals 8 residues, both ends included. CDR3 amino acids: CASSPRRT.

The chain is built from TRBV24-1 and TRBJ2-1; 8 nucleotides align to TRBD1. V shed 4 bases and J 5 bases; nucleotides not matched to a gene: 9. The CDR3 is made up of 16 amino acids. Germline loops: CDR1 KGHDR, CDR2 SFDVKD. The DNA for the CDR3 is TGTGCCACCAGTGACCCAGGACAGGGCCCCCACAATGAGCAGTTCTTC. Protein sequence: CATSDPGQGPHNEQFF.

This clonotype was counted between two and nine times. The gene calls are TRBV20-1 and TRBJ2-1; D is ambiguous. Per the germline V gene, CDR1 is DFQATT and CDR2 is SNEGSKA (reference sequence). The V gene lost 3 bases and the J gene lost 0 bases, with 6 bases spanning the gap. The length of the CDR3 is 13 residues. The CDR3 region has the DNA TGCAGTGCTAGTAGCCACTCCTACAATGAGCAGTTCTTC. It specifies CSASSHSYNEQFF.

The chain recombines TRBV20-1 with TRBJ2-7, with 9 bases fitting TRBD2. Germline values: CDR1 DFQATT, CDR2 SNEGSKA (reference sequence). V lost 2 bases, J lost 2 bases, and 7 bases stayed unmatched. The CDR3 consists of 15 residues. The CDR3 loop is CSARPSGRTPYEQYF. CDR3 DNA: TGCAGTGCTAGACCCAGCGGGAGGACTCCCTACGAGCAGTACTTC.

This clonotype appeared a few times. This chain uses TRBV2 with TRBJ2-1; the match to TRBD1 covers 10 bases. V lost 8 bases and J lost 4; bases outside the gene matches: 5. Germline loops: CDR1 SNHLY, CDR2 FYNNEI. The length of the CDR3 is 14 residues. The CDR3 loop reads CASGSGQGYNEQFF. DNA of the CDR3: TGTGCCAGCGGCTCGGGACAGGGGTACAATGAGCAGTTCTTC. Based on the CDR3 plus reference TRBV2 and TRBJ2-1, the full variable domain is EPEVTQTPSHQVTQMGQEVILRCVPISNHLYFYWYRQILGQKVEFLVSFYNNEISEKSEIFDDQFSVERPDGSNFTLKIRSTKLEDSAMYFCASGSGQGYNEQFFGPGTRLTVL.

This clonotype was counted only a few times. The DNA for the CDR3 is TGCAGTGCTCACATAGCGGCCAAAAGCTCCTACGAGCAGTACTTC. This sequence encodes CSAHIAAKSSYEQYF. This chain links TRBV20-1 with TRBJ2-7, with D possibly matching TRBD2 (6 bases). Germline assignment: CDR1 DFQATT and CDR2 SNEGSKA (reference sequence). The CDR3 consists of 15 residues. The germline V and J ends were trimmed by 5 bases and 0 bases, with 17 bases remaining between them.

There are many counts of this clonotype. The gene calls are TRBV29-1 and TRBJ2-1; D uncertain. V was clipped by 4 bases and J by 4 bases, with 11 bases between them. CDR1 is SQVTM and CDR2 is ANQGSEA in the germline V gene. The CDR3 is made up of 13 amino acids. The CDR3 DNA reads TGCAGCGTTGCCCTTCATGCTTACAATGAGCAGTTCTTC. It encodes CSVALHAYNEQFF.

This clonotype was picked up many times. The CDR3 reads CASSLASSFQAFF. The CDR3 DNA is TGCGCCAGCAGCTTGGCCAGCAGTTTCCAAGCTTTCTTT. V gene TRBV5-1 combines with J gene TRBJ1-1, with unresolved D. Trimming removed 0 bases at V and 9 bases at J, with 12 bases between. Germline lookup yields CDR1 SGHRS and CDR2 YFSETQ. The CDR3 runs 13 residues.

This clonotype was seen a handful of times. CDR3 bases: TGCAGCGTTGAAGCTCCCCCTTTCACAGATACGCAGTATTTT. Translating it yields CSVEAPPFTDTQYF. The V and J genes are TRBV29-1 and TRBJ2-3; no clear D. V was trimmed by 1 base and J by 2 bases, leaving 10 bases between them. CDR1 and CDR2 from the germline V gene are SQVTM and ANQGSEA. This CDR3 region has 14 residues.

In regard to this clonotype: With a much larger clone just one base away, this may be a read error. The chain recombines TRBV5-1 with TRBJ2-7; 7 bases fit TRBD1. V trimming: 3 bases; J trimming: 1 base; junction bases outside the gene matches: 7. The CDR3 is made up of 15 amino acids. Per germline, CDR1 SGHRS and CDR2 YFSETQ. The CDR3 loop is CASSYLRDSSYEQYF. CDR3 nucleotide sequence: TGCGCCAGCAGCTATCTCCGGGACAGTTCCTACGAGCAGTACTTC.

Only a few counts were recorded for this clonotype. CDR3 nucleotides: TGTGCCACCAGCAGAGTCCCAGGGTGGGGTTCAACCGGGGAGCTGTTTTTT. Its protein is CATSRVPGWGSTGELFF. V and J are TRBV15 and TRBJ2-2, with D perhaps TRBD1 (5 bases). The CDR3 extends over 17 amino acids. Trimming removed 1 base at V and 5 bases at J, with 17 bases between. Germline CDR1 LNHNV, CDR2 YYDKDF (reference sequence). Full variable domain (remainder filled in from reference TRBV15 and TRBJ2-2): DAMVIQNPRYQVTQFGKPVTLSCSQTLNHNVMYWYQQKSSQAPKLLFHYYDKDFNNEADTPDNFQSRRPNTSFCFLDIRSPGLGDTAMYLCATSRVPGWGSTGELFFGEGSRLTVL.

V and J are TRBV5-1 and TRBJ1-4, with 8 positions matching TRBD1. This CDR3 is built from 15 residues. J gave up 3 bases and V 2 bases, and 3 bases lay outside the gene matches. The V gene's germline CDR1 is SGHRS and CDR2 YFSETQ. CDR3 in amino acids: CASSLTGGSNEKLFF. The CDR3 nucleotides are TGCGCCAGCAGCTTAACAGGGGGATCTAATGAAAAACTGTTTTTT.